The 20 T cell receptor beta chains in this list originate from one sample, sequenced in a study of T-cell memory formation after mild COVID-19. TCRdb called the 5' RACE reads again in MiXCR, with one record for every CDR3 protein. The sample includes 100,000 to 150,000 distinct CDR3 sequences, 5% to 6.5% seen only once; the top ten take around 2%. Sequenced material: PBMCs or a T cell subset sorted from them (not recorded which). These receptors all come from an adult woman who had mild COVID-19 (a few samples of this study predate the infection). Cell type and time point are not known.

This chain joins TRBV7-2 and TRBJ2-3, with 10 bases that match TRBD2. Germline CDR1 reads SGHTA; CDR2 reads FQGNSA. With 7 bases clipped from V and 4 bases from J, the junction kept 5 bases outside the gene matches. This CDR3 is built from 14 residues. The CDR3 bases are TGTGCCAGCACCCCTGGGACTAGCGCAGATACGCAGTATTTT. Translating it yields CASTPGTSADTQYF. Full variable domain (missing parts from reference TRBV7-2 and TRBJ2-3): GAGVSQSPSNKVTEKGKDVELRCDPISGHTALYWYRQSLGQGLEFLIYFQGNSAPDKSGLPSDRFSAERTGGSVSTLTIQRTQQEDSAVYLCASTPGTSADTQYFGPGTRLTVL.

Ten or more counts support this clonotype. The chain uses TRBV11-2 and TRBJ2-7; TRBD2 agrees at 9 bases. Germline CDR1 reads SGHAT; CDR2 reads FQNNGV. The CDR3 runs 14 residues. The trim removed 1 base at V and 6 bases at J, leaving 4 bases unmatched. CDR3 nucleotides: TGTGCCAGCAGCTTAGGCGGGAGGGCGGGCGAGCAGTACTTC. Its protein product is CASSLGGRAGEQYF.

The chain joins TRBV6-5 to TRBJ1-2; D might be TRBD1 (5 bases). The CDR3 contains 15 residues. Germline-derived CDR1 and CDR2 are MNHEY and SVGAGI. V lost 5 bases and J 5 bases, leaving 18 bases between the germline ends. CDR3 sequence (DNA): TGTGCCAGCAGTCCCGGAAGGGGTTCCCTTTATGGCTACACCTTC. This sequence encodes CASSPGRGSLYGYTF.

This clonotype was counted many times. This chain links TRBV7-2 with TRBJ1-2; 12 nucleotides line up with TRBD1. With 5 bases clipped from V and 8 bases from J, the junction kept 6 bases outside the gene matches. Germline values: CDR1 SGHTA, CDR2 FQGNSA. The CDR3 is made up of 14 amino acids. CDR3 DNA: TGTGCCAGCAGCCTGTGGGACAGGGGGCGAGGCTACACCTTC. Translating it yields CASSLWDRGRGYTF.

This sequence joins TRBV2 and TRBJ2-7; 7 positions agree with TRBD1. Germline V lookup: CDR1 SNHLY, CDR2 FYNNEI. V lost 3 bases and J lost 3; bases outside the gene matches: 11. The CDR3 length is 16 residues. The CDR3, as DNA: TGTGCCAGCAGTGATCCGGGACAGAGAAGGGACTACGAGCAGTACTTC. It specifies CASSDPGQRRDYEQYF.

V gene TRBV7-2 combines with J gene TRBJ2-7, with D uncertain. The V end was cut by 1 base, the J end by 6 bases, with 7 bases between. The CDR3 totals 12 residues. Germline lookup yields CDR1 SGHTA and CDR2 FQGNSA. The CDR3 here is CASSLGTFEQYF. The DNA of the CDR3 is TGTGCCAGCAGCTTAGGGACGTTCGAGCAGTACTTC.

This clonotype came up a few times. The chain combines TRBV20-1 with TRBJ2-6; maybe TRBD1 (6 bases). This CDR3 has 14 amino acids. The V gene lost 5 bases and the J gene lost 0 bases, with 8 bases spanning the gap. Germline V gene data show CDR1 as DFQATT and CDR2 as SNEGSKA (reference sequence). The CDR3 protein is CSAGQISGANVLTF. In DNA form, the CDR3 reads TGCAGTGCTGGACAGATCTCTGGGGCCAACGTCCTGACTTTC.

This clonotype was seen a few times. The chain joins TRBV5-1 to TRBJ2-5; 9 nucleotides line up with TRBD2. The length of the CDR3 is 14 residues. The junction had 4 bases not matched to a gene; V was cut back by 3 bases and J by 4 bases. In germline, CDR1 is SGHRS, CDR2 YFSETQ. The CDR3 reads CASSSRSGGETQYF. The CDR3 DNA is TGCGCCAGCAGCTCACGTAGCGGGGGAGAGACCCAGTACTTC.

V is TRBV12-3 or TRBV12-4 and J is TRBJ1-1, with D unclear. Trimming cost V 3 bases and J 7 bases, with 15 bases left between them. This CDR3 is 14 amino acids long. CDR3 DNA: TGTGCCAGCAGTTTGTACGGACGGCGGAATGAAGCTTTCTTT. Residues: CASSLYGRRNEAFF.

In this sample, this clonotype turned up a few times. This sequence joins TRBV5-4 and TRBJ2-7; 14 bases are shared with TRBD2. Germline CDR1 and CDR2: SGHNT and YYREEE (reference sequence). The CDR3 is 17 residues long. Trimming removed 3 bases from V and 1 base from J; junction bases left unmatched: 6. CDR3 sequence reads: CASSYGGTSGSSYEQYF. The CDR3 DNA reads TGTGCCAGCAGCTATGGCGGGACTAGCGGGAGTTCCTACGAGCAGTACTTC.

The chain is built from TRBV11-2 and TRBJ2-1; D assignment may be TRBD1 or TRBD2 (5 bases each). The CDR3 length is 19 residues. Trimming left V 1 base short and J 2 bases short, with 21 bases between. Germline V gene data show CDR1 as SGHAT and CDR2 as FQNNGV. This CDR3 reads CASSLGYRKRGRTYNEQFF. In DNA form, the CDR3 reads TGTGCCAGCAGCTTAGGATATCGGAAGAGGGGTCGGACCTACAATGAGCAGTTCTTC.

This chain joins TRBV4-3 and TRBJ2-5; D remains unclear. V was shortened by 2 bases and J by 1 base, with 11 bases between the two germline ends. Germline assignment: CDR1 LGHNA and CDR2 YSLEER. The CDR3 contains 15 residues. The CDR3 reads CASSQRPSSQETQYF. The CDR3 bases are TGCGCCAGCAGCCAAAGACCTTCCAGCCAAGAGACCCAGTACTTC.

The J gene is TRBJ1-1, the V gene TRBV25-1, with D possibly being TRBD1 (6 bases). The CDR3 extends over 14 amino acids. Germline V gene sequence: CDR1 MGHDK, CDR2 SYGVNS. V dropped 6 bases and J dropped 0 bases, with 11 bases sitting between them. Here the CDR3 DNA reads TGTGCCAGCAGAAAAGGGGGGATGAACACTGAAGCTTTCTTT. It yields the protein CASRKGGMNTEAFF. Drawing the rest from reference TRBV25-1 and TRBJ1-1, the complete variable domain is EADIYQTPRYLVIGTGKKITLECSQTMGHDKMYWYQQDPGMELHLIHYSYGVNSTEKGDLSSESTVSRIRTEHFPLTLESARPSHTSQYLCASRKGGMNTEAFFGQGTRLTVV.

The genes are TRBV7-9 and TRBJ2-5; no firm D call. Germline V gene sequence: CDR1 SEHNR, CDR2 FQNEAQ (reference sequence). This CDR3 comprises 13 residues. The germline V and J ends were trimmed by 5 bases and 1 base, with 8 bases remaining between them. CDR3 DNA sequence: TGTGCCAGCAGCAGATCCCCCCAAGAGACCCAGTACTTC. Protein: CASSRSPQETQYF.

The V call is TRBV29-1, the J call TRBJ1-1; D remains unclear. Trimming took off 3 bases at V and 4 bases at J, with 18 bases between the two ends. The CDR3 length is 15 residues. The germline gives CDR1 SQVTM, CDR2 ANQGSEA. CDR3 protein: CSVDPRPGRSTEAFF. The CDR3 coding sequence is TGCAGCGTTGACCCCCGGCCGGGAAGGAGCACTGAAGCTTTCTTT.

A few counts support this clonotype. The chain combines TRBV9 with TRBJ1-2; D is undetermined. Deletions cut 8 bases from V and 0 bases from J, with 8 bases between. The CDR3 is made up of 12 amino acids. Germline V CDR1 and CDR2: SGDLS, YYNGEE. CDR3 sequence (DNA): TGTGCCAGTCGGGCGGCTAACTATGGCTACACCTTC. Its protein product is CASRAANYGYTF.

This clonotype was recorded many times. This chain's CDR3 is CASSVGTLDGYEQYF. The CDR3 DNA follows: TGTGCCAGCAGCGTAGGGACCCTCGACGGCTACGAGCAGTACTTC. V usage is TRBV9 and J usage is TRBJ2-7; no clear D gene. The germline V and J ends were trimmed by 0 bases and 3 bases, with 13 bases remaining between them. CDR1 SGDLS and CDR2 YYNGEE come from the germline V gene. This CDR3 comprises 15 residues.

J is TRBJ2-5 and V is TRBV5-1, with TRBD2 matching over 11 bases. Germline V gene lookup returns CDR1 SGHRS and CDR2 YFSETQ. V lost 4 bases, J lost 3 bases, and 2 bases stayed unmatched. This CDR3 spans 14 amino acids. The CDR3 DNA sequence: TGCGCCAGCAGCCCGGGACTAGCGGAAGAGACCCAGTACTTC. It translates to CASSPGLAEETQYF.

The gene calls are TRBV19 and TRBJ1-5; D call uncertain. V was clipped by 6 bases and J by 2 bases, with 17 bases between them. There are 16 residues in the CDR3. Germline V lookup: CDR1 LNHDA, CDR2 SQIVND (reference sequence). The DNA of the CDR3 is TGTGCCAGTAGCTTACCCCGGGCCCCTGGCAATCAGCCCCAGCATTTT. It encodes CASSLPRAPGNQPQHF.

This chain uses TRBV24-1 with TRBJ2-2; no clear D. Trimming removed 1 base from V and 5 bases from J, with 7 bases in between. CDR1 and CDR2 (germline): KGHDR, SFDVKD. The CDR3 has 14 residues. Written as DNA, the CDR3 is TGTGCCACCAGTGATTTCCCTTCGACCGGGGAGCTGTTTTTT. It codes for CATSDFPSTGELFF.